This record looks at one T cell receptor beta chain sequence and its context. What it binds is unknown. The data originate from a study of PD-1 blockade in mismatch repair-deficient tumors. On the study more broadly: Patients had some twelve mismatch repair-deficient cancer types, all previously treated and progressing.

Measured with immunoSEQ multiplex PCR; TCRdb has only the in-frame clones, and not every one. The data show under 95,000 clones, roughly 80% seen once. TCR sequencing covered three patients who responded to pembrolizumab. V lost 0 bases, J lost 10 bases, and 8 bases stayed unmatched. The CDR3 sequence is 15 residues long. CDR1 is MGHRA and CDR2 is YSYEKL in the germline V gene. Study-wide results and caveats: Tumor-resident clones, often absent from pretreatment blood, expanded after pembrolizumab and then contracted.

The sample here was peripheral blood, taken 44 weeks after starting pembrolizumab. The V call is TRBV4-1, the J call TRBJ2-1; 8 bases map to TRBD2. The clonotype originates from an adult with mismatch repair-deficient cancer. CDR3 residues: CASSQDELAGYEQFF. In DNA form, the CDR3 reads TGCGCCAGCAGCCAAGATGAGCTAGCGGGCTACGAGCAGTTCTTC.